This TCR beta chain was recorded in a study of cytomegalovirus exposure and HLA in healthy donors. Points on this clone: Its target is unknown.

Study conclusions and caveats: In an earlier analysis, most TCR beta V segments were productive about 87% or about 30% of the time. The authors excluded some V segments, including TRBV6-2 and TRBV6-3, as indistinguishable.

This CDR3 region has 14 residues. V trimming: 5 bases; J trimming: 6 bases; junction bases outside the gene matches: 3. Germline V CDR1 and CDR2: LNHDA, SQIVND (reference sequence). Vbeta (60) and Jbeta (13) primers were used in the PCR. Sequencing used immunoSEQ multiplex PCR; TCRdb keeps in-frame clones, though not all of them. The sample shows about 130,000 clones, just over 75% of them seen only once. The sequenced sample was PBMCs. The chain couples TRBV19 to TRBJ2-1, with 11 bases that match TRBD2. The clonotype was recovered from a woman between 45 and 65 years old in good health and CMV-seronegative. CDR3 residues: CASSGGLAGNEQFF. CDR3 nucleotides: TGTGCCAGTAGTGGTGGACTAGCGGGCAATGAGCAGTTCTTC.